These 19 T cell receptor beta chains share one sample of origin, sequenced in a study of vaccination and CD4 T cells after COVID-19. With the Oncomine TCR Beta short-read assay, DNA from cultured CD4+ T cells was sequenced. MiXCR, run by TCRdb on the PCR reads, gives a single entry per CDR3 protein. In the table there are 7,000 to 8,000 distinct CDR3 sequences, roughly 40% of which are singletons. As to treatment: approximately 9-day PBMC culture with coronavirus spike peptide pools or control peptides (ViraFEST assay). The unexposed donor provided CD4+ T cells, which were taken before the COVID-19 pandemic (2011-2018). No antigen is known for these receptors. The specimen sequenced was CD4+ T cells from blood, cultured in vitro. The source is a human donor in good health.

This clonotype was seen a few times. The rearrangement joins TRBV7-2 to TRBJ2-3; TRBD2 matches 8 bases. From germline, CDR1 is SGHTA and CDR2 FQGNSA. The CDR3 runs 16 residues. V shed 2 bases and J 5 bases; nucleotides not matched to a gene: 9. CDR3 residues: CASSLRPGGAVDTQYF. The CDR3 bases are TGTGCCAGCAGCTTACGTCCCGGGGGGGCGGTAGATACGCAGTATTTT.

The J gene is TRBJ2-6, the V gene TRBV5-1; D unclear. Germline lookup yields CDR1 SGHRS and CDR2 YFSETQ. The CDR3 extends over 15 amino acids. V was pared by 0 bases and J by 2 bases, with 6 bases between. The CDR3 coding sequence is TGCGCCAGCAGCTTGGCTCTACCTGGGGCCAACGTCCTGACTTTC. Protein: CASSLALPGANVLTF.

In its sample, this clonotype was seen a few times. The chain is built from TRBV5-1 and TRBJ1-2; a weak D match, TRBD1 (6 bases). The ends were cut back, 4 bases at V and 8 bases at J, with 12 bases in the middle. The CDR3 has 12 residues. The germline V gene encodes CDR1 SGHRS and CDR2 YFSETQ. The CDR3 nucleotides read TGCGCCAGCAGCCCATCAGGGGAGGGCTACACCTTC. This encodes CASSPSGEGYTF.

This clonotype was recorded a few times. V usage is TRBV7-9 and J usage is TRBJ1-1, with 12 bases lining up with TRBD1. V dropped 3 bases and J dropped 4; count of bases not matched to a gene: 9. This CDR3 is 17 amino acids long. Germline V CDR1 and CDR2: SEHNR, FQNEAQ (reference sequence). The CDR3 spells CASSLLGQGARSTEAFF. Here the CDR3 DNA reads TGTGCCAGCAGCTTGTTGGGACAGGGGGCGAGGTCCACTGAAGCTTTCTTT.

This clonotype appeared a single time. The CDR3 DNA sequence: TGCGCCAGCAGGCAGGGGGCCCCTGGCTACACCTTC. As protein: CASRQGAPGYTF. V usage is TRBV10-2 and J usage is TRBJ1-2; 8 bases match TRBD1. The V gene end was trimmed by 6 bases and the J gene end by 7 bases; junction bases not matched to a gene: 4. This CDR3 region has 12 residues. CDR1 is WSHSY and CDR2 is SAAADI in the germline V gene.

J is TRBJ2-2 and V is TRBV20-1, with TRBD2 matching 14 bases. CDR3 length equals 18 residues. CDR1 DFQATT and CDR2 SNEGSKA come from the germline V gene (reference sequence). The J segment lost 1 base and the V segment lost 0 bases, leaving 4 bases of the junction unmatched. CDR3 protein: CSARDDGTSGRNTGELFF. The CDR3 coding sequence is TGCAGTGCTAGAGACGACGGGACTAGCGGGAGGAACACCGGGGAGCTGTTTTTT.

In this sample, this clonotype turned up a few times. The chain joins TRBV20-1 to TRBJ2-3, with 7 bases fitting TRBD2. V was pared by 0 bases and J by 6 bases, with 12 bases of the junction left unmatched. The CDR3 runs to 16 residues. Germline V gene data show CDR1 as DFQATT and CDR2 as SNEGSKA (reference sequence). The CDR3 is CSARDPVAGVGDTQYF. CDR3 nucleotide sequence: TGCAGTGCTAGAGACCCAGTGGCGGGAGTGGGGGATACGCAGTATTTT.

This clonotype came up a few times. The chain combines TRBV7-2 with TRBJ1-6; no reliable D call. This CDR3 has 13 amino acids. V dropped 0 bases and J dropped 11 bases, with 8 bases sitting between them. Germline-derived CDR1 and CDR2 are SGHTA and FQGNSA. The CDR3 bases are TGTGCCAGCAGCTTAGCTGCCTTTACACCCCTCCACTTT. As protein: CASSLAAFTPLHF.

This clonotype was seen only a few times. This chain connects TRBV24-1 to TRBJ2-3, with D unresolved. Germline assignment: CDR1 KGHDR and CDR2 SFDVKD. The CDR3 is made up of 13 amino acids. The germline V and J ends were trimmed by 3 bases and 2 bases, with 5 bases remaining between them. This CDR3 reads CATSDGITDTQYF. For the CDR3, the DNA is TGTGCCACCAGTGATGGAATCACAGATACGCAGTATTTT.

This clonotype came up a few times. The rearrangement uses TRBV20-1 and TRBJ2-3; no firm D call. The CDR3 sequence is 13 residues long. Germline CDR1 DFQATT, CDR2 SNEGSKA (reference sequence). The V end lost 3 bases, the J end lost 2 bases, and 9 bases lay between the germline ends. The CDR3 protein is CSARLPNTDTQYF. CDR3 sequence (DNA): TGCAGTGCTAGGTTGCCGAACACAGATACGCAGTATTTT.

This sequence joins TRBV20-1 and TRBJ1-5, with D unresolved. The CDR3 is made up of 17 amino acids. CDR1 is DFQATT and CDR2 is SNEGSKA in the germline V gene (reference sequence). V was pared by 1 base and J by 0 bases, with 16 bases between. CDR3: CSARVPSEVYSNQPQHF. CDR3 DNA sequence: TGCAGTGCTAGAGTCCCATCGGAGGTTTATAGCAATCAGCCCCAGCATTTT.

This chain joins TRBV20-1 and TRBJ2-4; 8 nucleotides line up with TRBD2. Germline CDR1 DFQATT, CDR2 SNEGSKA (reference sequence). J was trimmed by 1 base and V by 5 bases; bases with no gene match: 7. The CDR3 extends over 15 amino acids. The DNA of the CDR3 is TGCAGTGCTCCGTCCCGGGGGGGGGCCAAAAACATTCAGTACTTC. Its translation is CSAPSRGGAKNIQYF.

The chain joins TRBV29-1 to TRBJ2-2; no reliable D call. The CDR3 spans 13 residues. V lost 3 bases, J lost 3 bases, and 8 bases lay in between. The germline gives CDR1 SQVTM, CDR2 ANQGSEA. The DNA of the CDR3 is TGCAGCGTTGACCCTACATACACCGGGGAGCTGTTTTTT. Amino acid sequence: CSVDPTYTGELFF.

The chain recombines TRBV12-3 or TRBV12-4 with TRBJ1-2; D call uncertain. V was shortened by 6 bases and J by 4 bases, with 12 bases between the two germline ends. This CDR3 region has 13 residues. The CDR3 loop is CASSLEIGYGYTF. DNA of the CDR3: TGTGCCAGCAGCCTAGAGATTGGCTATGGCTACACCTTC.

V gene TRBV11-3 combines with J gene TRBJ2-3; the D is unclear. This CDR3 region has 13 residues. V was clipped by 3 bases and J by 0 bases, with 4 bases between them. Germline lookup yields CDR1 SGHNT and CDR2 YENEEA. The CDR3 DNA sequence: TGTGCCAGCAGCTTGGACAGCACAGATACGCAGTATTTT. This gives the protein CASSLDSTDTQYF. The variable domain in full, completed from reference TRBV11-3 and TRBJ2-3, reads EAGVVQSPRYKIIEKKQPVAFWCNPISGHNTLYWYLQNLGQGPELLIRYENEEAVDDSQLPKDRFSAERLKGVDSTLKIQPAELGDSAVYLCASSLDSTDTQYFGPGTRLTVL.

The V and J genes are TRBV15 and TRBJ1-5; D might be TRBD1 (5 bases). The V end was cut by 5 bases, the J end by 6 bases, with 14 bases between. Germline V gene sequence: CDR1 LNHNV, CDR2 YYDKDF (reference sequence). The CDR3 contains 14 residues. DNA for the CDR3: TGTGCCACCAGCCCCGCACAGGAAGGTCAGCCCCAGCATTTT. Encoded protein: CATSPAQEGQPQHF.

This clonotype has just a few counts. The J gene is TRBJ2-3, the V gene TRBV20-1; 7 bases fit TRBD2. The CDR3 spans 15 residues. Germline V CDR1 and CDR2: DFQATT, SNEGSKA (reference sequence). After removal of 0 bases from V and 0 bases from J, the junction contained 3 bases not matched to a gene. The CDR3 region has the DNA TGCAGTGCTAGAGACCCCGGGGGGAGCACAGATACGCAGTATTTT. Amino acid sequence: CSARDPGGSTDTQYF.

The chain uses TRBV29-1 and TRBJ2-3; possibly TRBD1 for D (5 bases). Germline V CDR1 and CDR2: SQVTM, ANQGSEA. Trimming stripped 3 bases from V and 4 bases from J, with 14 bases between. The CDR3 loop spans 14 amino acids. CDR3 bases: TGCAGCGTTGAGGCCCCAGGGATATCAGATACGCAGTATTTT. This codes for CSVEAPGISDTQYF.

This chain's CDR3 is CASTMNRGVTEAFF. The CDR3 DNA reads as TGTGCCAGTACCATGAACAGGGGTGTCACTGAAGCTTTCTTT. The genes are TRBV19 and TRBJ1-1, with 7 bases identical to TRBD1. CDR1 and CDR2 from the germline V gene are LNHDA and SQIVND (reference sequence). V lost 7 bases to trimming and J lost 4 bases; unmatched junction nucleotides: 9. This CDR3 has 14 amino acids.